Below, one TCR beta chain is given with its context. J gave up 8 bases and V 6 bases, and 8 bases lay outside the gene matches. Germline CDR1 and CDR2: SNHLY and FYNNEI. The CDR3 covers 13 residues. Profiled with immunoSEQ multiplex PCR; TCRdb holds only in-frame clones, not every one. This repertoire shows 700,000 or so clones, approximately 85% found once; its top ten account for about 0.011%. This sample is part of a study of shared T cell receptors in the human thymus. This sample was shared with a second study, whose subject was human thymus T cells.

The genes are TRBV2 and TRBJ1-2; 8 bases match TRBD1. The receptor was derived from a girl less than two years old with a congenital heart defect. Sequencing was performed on thymocytes. This CDR3 reads CASRGGQGRGYTF. For the CDR3, the DNA is TGTGCCAGCAGAGGAGGACAGGGACGGGGCTACACCTTC.